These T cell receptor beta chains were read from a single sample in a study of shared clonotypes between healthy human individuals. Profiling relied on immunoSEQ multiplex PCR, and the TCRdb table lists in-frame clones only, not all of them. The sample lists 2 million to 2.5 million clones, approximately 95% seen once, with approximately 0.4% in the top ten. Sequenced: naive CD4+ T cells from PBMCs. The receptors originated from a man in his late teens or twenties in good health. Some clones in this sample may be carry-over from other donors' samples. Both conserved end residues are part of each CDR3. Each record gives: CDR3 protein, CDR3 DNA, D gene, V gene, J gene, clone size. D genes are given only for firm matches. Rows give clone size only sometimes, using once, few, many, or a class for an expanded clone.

CDR3 protein: CASSPQGAQETQYF
CDR3 DNA: TGTGCCAGCAGCCCCCAGGGGGCCCAAGAGACCCAGTACTTC
D gene: TRBD1
V gene: TRBV7-9
J gene: TRBJ2-5
clone size: once

CDR3 protein: CAWSARPGQGTEQYF
CDR3 DNA: TGTGCCTGGAGTGCGCGACCGGGACAGGGTACCGAGCAGTACTTC
D gene: TRBD1
V gene: TRBV30
J gene: TRBJ2-7
clone size: -

CDR3 protein: CASTASNEQFF
CDR3 DNA: TGTGCCAGCACCGCGTCCAATGAGCAGTTCTTC
D gene: -
V gene: TRBV2
J gene: TRBJ2-1
clone size: -

CDR3 protein: CASSPPRDASYNEQFF
CDR3 DNA: TGTGCCAGCAGTCCTCCAAGAGACGCCTCCTACAATGAGCAGTTCTTC
D gene: -
V gene: TRBV27
J gene: TRBJ2-1
clone size: -

CDR3 protein: CATSPRQGIPEAFF
CDR3 DNA: TGTGCCACCAGCCCACGACAGGGGATTCCTGAAGCTTTCTTT
D gene: TRBD1
V gene: TRBV15
J gene: TRBJ1-1
clone size: -

CDR3 protein: CASSLYSTGELFF
CDR3 DNA: TGTGCCAGCTCACTATATAGCACCGGGGAGCTGTTTTTT
D gene: -
V gene: TRBV18
J gene: TRBJ2-2
clone size: -

CDR3 protein: CASSESWDRPSSKPQHF
CDR3 DNA: TGTGCCAGCAGTGAAAGTTGGGACAGGCCTTCCAGCAAGCCCCAGCATTTT
D gene: TRBD1
V gene: TRBV2
J gene: TRBJ1-5
clone size: -

CDR3 protein: CASSEPGSPTANEKLFF
CDR3 DNA: TGTGCCAGCAGTGAACCGGGATCCCCGACGGCTAATGAAAAACTGTTTTTT
D gene: -
V gene: TRBV6-1
J gene: TRBJ1-4
clone size: few

CDR3 protein: CASSPNTGWTSDMTGFF
CDR3 DNA: TGTGCCAGCAGCCCCAATACAGGATGGACTAGCGACATGACGGGGTTCTTC
D gene: TRBD2
V gene: TRBV5-5
J gene: TRBJ2-1
clone size: -

CDR3 protein: CASSTGTDYSNQPQHF
CDR3 DNA: TGTGCCAGCAGTACCGGGACAGACTATAGCAATCAGCCCCAGCATTTT
D gene: TRBD1
V gene: TRBV6-6
J gene: TRBJ1-5
clone size: few

CDR3 protein: CAIKPLGNTIYF
CDR3 DNA: TGTGCCATCAAACCTCTAGGAAACACCATATATTTT
D gene: -
V gene: TRBV10-3
J gene: TRBJ1-3
clone size: -

CDR3 protein: CASSSNRAANEKLFF
CDR3 DNA: TGCGCCAGCAGCTCCAACAGGGCCGCTAATGAAAAACTGTTTTTT
D gene: -
V gene: TRBV5-1
J gene: TRBJ1-4
clone size: -

CDR3 protein: CASSQGQVNGGYTF
CDR3 DNA: TGTGCCAGCAGCCAAGGCCAGGTCAATGGTGGCTACACCTTC
D gene: -
V gene: TRBV14
J gene: TRBJ1-2
clone size: -

CDR3 protein: CASLHRGKNYEQYF
CDR3 DNA: TGTGCCAGCTTACACAGGGGTAAGAACTACGAGCAGTACTTC
D gene: TRBD1
V gene: TRBV2
J gene: TRBJ2-7
clone size: -

CDR3 protein: CASSNRGHTEAFF
CDR3 DNA: TGTGCCAGCAGTAACAGGGGGCACACTGAAGCTTTCTTT
D gene: TRBD1
V gene: TRBV2
J gene: TRBJ1-1
clone size: -

CDR3 protein: CASSLVGADGYTF
CDR3 DNA: TGCGCCAGCAGCTTGGTGGGGGCCGACGGCTACACCTTC
D gene: -
V gene: TRBV5-1
J gene: TRBJ1-2
clone size: -

CDR3 protein: CASSLRVGELFF
CDR3 DNA: TGTGCCAGCAGCTTGAGGGTCGGGGAGCTGTTTTTT
D gene: -
V gene: TRBV11-2
J gene: TRBJ2-2
clone size: -

CDR3 protein: CARWEREYNEQFF
CDR3 DNA: TGCGCCAGATGGGAGCGGGAGTATAATGAGCAGTTCTTC
D gene: TRBD2
V gene: TRBV4-3
J gene: TRBJ2-1
clone size: -

CDR3 protein: CASSEYRSVMGYF
CDR3 DNA: TGCGCCAGCAGTGAGTATCGGTCGGTGATGGGGTACTTC
D gene: -
V gene: TRBV10-2
J gene: TRBJ2-7
clone size: -

CDR3 protein: CASSFGDTGELFF
CDR3 DNA: TGCGCCAGCAGCTTTGGCGACACCGGGGAGCTGTTTTTT
D gene: -
V gene: TRBV5-1
J gene: TRBJ2-2
clone size: -

CDR3 protein: CASSLFSVGELFF
CDR3 DNA: TGTGCCAGCAGTTTATTTTCTGTCGGGGAGCTGTTTTTT
D gene: -
V gene: TRBV27
J gene: TRBJ2-2
clone size: -

CDR3 protein: CSAGTRGEQYF
CDR3 DNA: TGCAGTGCTGGGACTAGGGGCGAGCAGTACTTC
D gene: TRBD2
V gene: TRBV20-1
J gene: TRBJ2-7
clone size: -

CDR3 protein: CASSAGTGHPYEQYF
CDR3 DNA: TGTGCCAGCTCAGCCGGGACAGGGCATCCCTACGAGCAGTACTTC
D gene: TRBD1
V gene: TRBV18
J gene: TRBJ2-7
clone size: -

CDR3 protein: CASSWDLGGLGNTEAFF
CDR3 DNA: TGCGCCAGCAGCTGGGACCTCGGGGGCCTGGGGAACACTGAAGCTTTCTTT
D gene: -
V gene: TRBV5-1
J gene: TRBJ1-1
clone size: -

CDR3 protein: CASSKGSNTGELFF
CDR3 DNA: TGTGCCAGCAGCAAAGGAAGCAACACCGGGGAGCTGTTTTTT
D gene: -
V gene: TRBV21-1
J gene: TRBJ2-2
clone size: -

CDR3 protein: CASRAGVTENYGYTF
CDR3 DNA: TGTGCCAGCAGAGCCGGCGTGACAGAAAACTATGGCTACACCTTC
D gene: -
V gene: TRBV2
J gene: TRBJ1-2
clone size: -

CDR3 protein: CASSLVQVVGNTIYF
CDR3 DNA: TGTGCCAGCAGCTTGGTGCAGGTCGTTGGAAACACCATATATTTT
D gene: -
V gene: TRBV5-5
J gene: TRBJ1-3
clone size: -

CDR3 protein: CASSGGVYYGYTF
CDR3 DNA: TGTGCCAGCTCAGGCGGCGTCTACTATGGCTACACCTTC
D gene: -
V gene: TRBV7-9
J gene: TRBJ1-2
clone size: -

CDR3 protein: CASSFRDSYNEQFF
CDR3 DNA: TGTGCCAGCAGCTTCCGGGACAGTTACAATGAGCAGTTCTTC
D gene: TRBD1
V gene: TRBV7-8
J gene: TRBJ2-1
clone size: once

CDR3 protein: CASSPWGDGGIQYF
CDR3 DNA: TGTGCCAGCAGCCCCTGGGGGGACGGGGGCATTCAGTACTTC
D gene: -
V gene: TRBV7-6
J gene: TRBJ2-4
clone size: -

CDR3 protein: CASGGARGYGYTF
CDR3 DNA: TGTGCCAGCGGGGGGGCACGGGGCTATGGCTACACCTTC
D gene: -
V gene: TRBV28
J gene: TRBJ1-2
clone size: -

CDR3 protein: CASRTDWTNTEAFF
CDR3 DNA: TGTGCCAGCAGGACCGATTGGACCAACACTGAAGCTTTCTTT
D gene: -
V gene: TRBV7-9
J gene: TRBJ1-1
clone size: -

CDR3 protein: CASSLRVTDTQYF
CDR3 DNA: TGTGCCAGCAGCTTAAGGGTCACAGATACGCAGTATTTT
D gene: -
V gene: TRBV11-2
J gene: TRBJ2-3
clone size: -

CDR3 protein: CASSSDRGKLFF
CDR3 DNA: TGTGCCAGCAGTTCTGACAGGGGGAAACTGTTTTTT
D gene: TRBD1
V gene: TRBV6-5
J gene: TRBJ1-4
clone size: once

CDR3 protein: CASSLQGVGTEAFF
CDR3 DNA: TGCGCCAGCAGCTTGCAGGGGGTAGGGACTGAAGCTTTCTTT
D gene: TRBD1
V gene: TRBV5-1
J gene: TRBJ1-1
clone size: -

CDR3 protein: CASSLVGGRTDTQYF
CDR3 DNA: TGTGCCAGCAGTTTAGTAGGAGGTCGCACAGATACGCAGTATTTT
D gene: -
V gene: TRBV28
J gene: TRBJ2-3
clone size: -

CDR3 protein: CAWSLSVVSSNEQFF
CDR3 DNA: TGTGCCTGGAGCCTTAGCGTCGTTAGTTCCAATGAGCAGTTCTTC
D gene: -
V gene: TRBV30
J gene: TRBJ2-1
clone size: -